This TCR beta chain was sequenced in a study of T-cell reconstitution after alpha-beta-depleted transplantation in children. This clonotype has at least ten counts. The ends lost 4 bases at V and 0 bases at J; junction bases unmatched: 9. CDR3 length: 17 amino acids. Germline-derived CDR1 and CDR2 are SGDLS and YYNGEE. TCRbeta library construction was performed incorporating unique molecular identifiers. TCRdb fed the PCR reads into MiXCR, producing one record per CDR3 protein. The sample consists of 100,000 to 120,000 distinct CDR3 sequences, 10% of them appearing once. This sequence joins TRBV9 and TRBJ2-1, with 8 positions matching TRBD1. The receptor was derived from a human donor who donated a stem cell graft to a child with acute lymphoblastic leukemia. The specimen comprised PBMCs from the stem cell graft donor, sampled from the stem cell graft. The chain's CDR3 is CASSTWDRPRSYNEQFF. The CDR3 DNA sequence: TGTGCCAGCAGCACCTGGGACAGGCCACGCTCCTACAATGAGCAGTTCTTC.